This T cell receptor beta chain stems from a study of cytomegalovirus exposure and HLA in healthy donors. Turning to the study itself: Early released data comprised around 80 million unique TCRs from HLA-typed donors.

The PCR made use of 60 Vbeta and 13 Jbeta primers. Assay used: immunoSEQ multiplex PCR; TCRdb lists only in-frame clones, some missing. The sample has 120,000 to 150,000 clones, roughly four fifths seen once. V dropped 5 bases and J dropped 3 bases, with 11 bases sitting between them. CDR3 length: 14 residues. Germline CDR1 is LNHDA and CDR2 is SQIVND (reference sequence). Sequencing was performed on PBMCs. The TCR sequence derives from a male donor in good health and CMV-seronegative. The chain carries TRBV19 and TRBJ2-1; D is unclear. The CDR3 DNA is TGTGCCAGTAGTTTGGCGGAGCGCTACAATGAGCAGTTCTTC. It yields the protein CASSLAERYNEQFF.